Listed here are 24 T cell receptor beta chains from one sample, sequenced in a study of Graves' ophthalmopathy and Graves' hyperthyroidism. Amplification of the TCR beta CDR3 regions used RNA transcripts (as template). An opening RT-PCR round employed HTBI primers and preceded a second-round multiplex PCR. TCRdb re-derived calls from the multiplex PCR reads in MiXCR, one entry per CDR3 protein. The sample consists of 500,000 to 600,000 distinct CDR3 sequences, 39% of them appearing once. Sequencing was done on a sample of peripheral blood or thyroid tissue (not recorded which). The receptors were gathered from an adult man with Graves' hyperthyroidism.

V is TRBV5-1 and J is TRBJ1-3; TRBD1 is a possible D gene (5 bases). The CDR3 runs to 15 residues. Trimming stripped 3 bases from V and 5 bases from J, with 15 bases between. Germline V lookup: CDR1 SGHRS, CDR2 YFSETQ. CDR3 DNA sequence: TGCGCCAGCAGCTCCGGGACGCCCGGGAGAAACACCATATATTTT. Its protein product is CASSSGTPGRNTIYF.

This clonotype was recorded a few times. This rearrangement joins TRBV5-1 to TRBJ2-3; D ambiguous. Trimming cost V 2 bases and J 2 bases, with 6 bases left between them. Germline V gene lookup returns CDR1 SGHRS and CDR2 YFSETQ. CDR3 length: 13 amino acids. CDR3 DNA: TGCGCCAGCAGCTTCCAGACCACAGATACGCAGTATTTT. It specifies CASSFQTTDTQYF. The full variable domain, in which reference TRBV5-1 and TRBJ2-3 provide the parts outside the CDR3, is KAGVTQTPRYLIKTRGQQVTLSCSPISGHRSVSWYQQTPGQGLQFLFEYFSETQRNKGNFPGRFSGRQFSNSRSEMNVSTLELGDSALYLCASSFQTTDTQYFGPGTRLTVL.

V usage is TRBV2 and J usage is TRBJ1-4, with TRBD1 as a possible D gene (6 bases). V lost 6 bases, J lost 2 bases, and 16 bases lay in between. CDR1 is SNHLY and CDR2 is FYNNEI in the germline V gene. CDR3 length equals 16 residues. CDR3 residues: CASSVDRSRTNEKLFF. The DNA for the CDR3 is TGTGCCAGCAGCGTAGACAGGAGCCGGACTAATGAAAAACTGTTTTTT. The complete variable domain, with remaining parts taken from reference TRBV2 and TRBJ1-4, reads EPEVTQTPSHQVTQMGQEVILRCVPISNHLYFYWYRQILGQKVEFLVSFYNNEISEKSEIFDDQFSVERPDGSNFTLKIRSTKLEDSAMYFCASSVDRSRTNEKLFFGSGTQLSVL.

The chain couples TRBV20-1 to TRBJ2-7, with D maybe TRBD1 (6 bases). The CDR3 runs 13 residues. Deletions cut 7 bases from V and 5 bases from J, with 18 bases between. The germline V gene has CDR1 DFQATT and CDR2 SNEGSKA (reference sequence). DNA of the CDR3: TGCAGTGAAACAGGGAGAGGATCCGACGAGCAGTACGTC. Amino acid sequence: CSETGRGSDEQYV.

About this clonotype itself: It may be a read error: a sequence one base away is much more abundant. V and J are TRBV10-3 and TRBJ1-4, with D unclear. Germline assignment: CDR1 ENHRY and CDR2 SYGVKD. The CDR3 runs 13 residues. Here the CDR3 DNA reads TGTGCCATGAGTGGGGTGGAGAATGAAAAACTGTTTTTT. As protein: CAMSGVENEKLFF.

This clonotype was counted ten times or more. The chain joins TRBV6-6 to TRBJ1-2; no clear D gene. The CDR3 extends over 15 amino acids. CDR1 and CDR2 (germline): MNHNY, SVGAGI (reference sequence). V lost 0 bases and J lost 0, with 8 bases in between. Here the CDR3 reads CASSYSPTTNYGYTF. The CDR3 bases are TGTGCCAGCAGTTACTCCCCAACTACTAACTATGGCTACACCTTC.

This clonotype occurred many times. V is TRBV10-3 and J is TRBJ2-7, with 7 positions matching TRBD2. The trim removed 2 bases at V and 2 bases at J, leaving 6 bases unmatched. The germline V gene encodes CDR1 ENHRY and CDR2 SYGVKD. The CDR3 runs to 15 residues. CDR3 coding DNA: TGTGCCATCAGTGAGAGCGGGGTAGGCCCCTACGAGCAGTACTTC. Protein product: CAISESGVGPYEQYF.

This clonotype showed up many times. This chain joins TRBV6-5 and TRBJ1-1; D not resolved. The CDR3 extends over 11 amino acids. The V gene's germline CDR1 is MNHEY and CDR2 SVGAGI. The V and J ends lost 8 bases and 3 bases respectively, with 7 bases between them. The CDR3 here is CASVWDTEAFF. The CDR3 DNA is TGTGCCAGCGTGTGGGACACTGAAGCTTTCTTT.

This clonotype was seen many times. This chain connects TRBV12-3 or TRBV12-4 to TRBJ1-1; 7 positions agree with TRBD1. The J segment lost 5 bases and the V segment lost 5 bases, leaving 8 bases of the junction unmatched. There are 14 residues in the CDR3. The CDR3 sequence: CASSPPRGRTEAFF. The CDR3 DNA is TGTGCCAGCAGTCCACCCAGGGGGAGGACTGAAGCTTTCTTT.

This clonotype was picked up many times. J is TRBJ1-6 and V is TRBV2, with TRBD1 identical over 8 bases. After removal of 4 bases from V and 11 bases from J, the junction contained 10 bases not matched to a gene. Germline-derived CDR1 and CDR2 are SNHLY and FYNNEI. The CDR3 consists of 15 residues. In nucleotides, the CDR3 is TGTGCCAGCAGTGTGCCAAGACAGGGGCAGGCACCCCTCCACTTT. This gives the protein CASSVPRQGQAPLHF.

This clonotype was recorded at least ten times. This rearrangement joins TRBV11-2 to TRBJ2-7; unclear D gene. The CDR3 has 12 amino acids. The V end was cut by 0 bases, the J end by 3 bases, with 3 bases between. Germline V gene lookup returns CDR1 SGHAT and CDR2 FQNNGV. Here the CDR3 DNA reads TGTGCCAGCAGCTTAGACAGCTACGAGCAGTACTTC. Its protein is CASSLDSYEQYF.

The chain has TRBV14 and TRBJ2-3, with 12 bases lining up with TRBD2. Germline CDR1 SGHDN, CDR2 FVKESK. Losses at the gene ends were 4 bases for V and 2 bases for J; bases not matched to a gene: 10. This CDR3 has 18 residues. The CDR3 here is CASSRPGRLAGVTDTQYF. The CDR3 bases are TGTGCCAGCAGCCGGCCGGGAAGACTAGCGGGAGTCACAGATACGCAGTATTTT.

CDR3 DNA: TGTGCCAGCAGCGGGGACAGGGAGGGCTACACCTTC. Its protein is CASSGDREGYTF. This sequence joins TRBV7-8 and TRBJ1-2; 9 positions match TRBD1. The V gene's germline CDR1 is SGHVS and CDR2 FQNEAQ. The junction had 3 bases not matched to a gene; V was cut back by 5 bases and J by 8 bases. The CDR3 is made up of 12 amino acids. Full variable domain (missing parts from reference TRBV7-8 and TRBJ1-2): GAGVSQSPRYKVAKRGQDVALRCDPISGHVSLFWYQQALGQGPEFLTYFQNEAQLDKSGLPSDRFFAERPEGSVSTLKIQRTQQEDSAVYLCASSGDREGYTFGSGTRLTVV.

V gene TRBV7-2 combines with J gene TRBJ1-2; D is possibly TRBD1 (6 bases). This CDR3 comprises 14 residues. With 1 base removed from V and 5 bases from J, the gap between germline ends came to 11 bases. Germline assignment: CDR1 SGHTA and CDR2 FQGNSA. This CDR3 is CASSLVRTAYGYTF. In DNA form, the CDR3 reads TGTGCCAGCAGCTTAGTCAGGACAGCTTATGGCTACACCTTC.

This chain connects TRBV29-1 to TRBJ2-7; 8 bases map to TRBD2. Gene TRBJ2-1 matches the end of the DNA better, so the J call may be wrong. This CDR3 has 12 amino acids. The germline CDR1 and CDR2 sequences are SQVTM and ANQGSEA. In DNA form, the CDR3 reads TGCAGCTTGGCGTCGGGAGGGGATGAGCAGTTCTTC. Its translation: CSLASGGDEQFF.

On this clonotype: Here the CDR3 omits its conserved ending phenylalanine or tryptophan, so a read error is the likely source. Here the CDR3 reads CASSQRRVDEQYL. The CDR3 nucleotides read TGTGCCAGCAGCCAGCGCAGGGTCGACGAGCAGTACCTC. V and J are TRBV3-1 and TRBJ2-7, with D possibly being TRBD1 (5 bases). CDR1 LGHDT and CDR2 YNNKEL come from the germline V gene (reference sequence). The CDR3 totals 13 residues. V was cut by 3 bases and J by 5 bases, with 11 bases left in between.

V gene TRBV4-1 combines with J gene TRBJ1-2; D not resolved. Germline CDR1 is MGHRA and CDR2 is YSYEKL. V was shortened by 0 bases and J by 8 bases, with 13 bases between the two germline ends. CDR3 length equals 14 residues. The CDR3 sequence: CASSQEEGAVGYTF. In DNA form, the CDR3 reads TGCGCCAGCAGCCAAGAAGAGGGTGCAGTAGGCTACACCTTC.

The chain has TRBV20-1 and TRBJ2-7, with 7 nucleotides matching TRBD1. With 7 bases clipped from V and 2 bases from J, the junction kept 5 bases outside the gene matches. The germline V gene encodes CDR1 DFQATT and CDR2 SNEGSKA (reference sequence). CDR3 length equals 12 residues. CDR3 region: CSVPGQTYEQYF. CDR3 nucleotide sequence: TGCAGTGTCCCGGGACAGACCTACGAGCAGTACTTC.

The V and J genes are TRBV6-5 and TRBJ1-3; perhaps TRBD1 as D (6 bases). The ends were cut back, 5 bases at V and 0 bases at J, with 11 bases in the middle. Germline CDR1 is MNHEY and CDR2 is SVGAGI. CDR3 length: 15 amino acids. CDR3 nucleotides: TGTGCCAGCAGTCGACCAGGGGTCTCTGGAAACACCATATATTTT. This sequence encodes CASSRPGVSGNTIYF.

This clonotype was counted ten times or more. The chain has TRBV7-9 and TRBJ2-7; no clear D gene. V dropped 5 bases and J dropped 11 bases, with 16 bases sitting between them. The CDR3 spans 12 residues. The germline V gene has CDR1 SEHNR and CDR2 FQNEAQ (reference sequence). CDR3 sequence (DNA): TGTGCCAGCAGCACCGACTCTTCCGCTGAGTACTTC. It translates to CASSTDSSAEYF.

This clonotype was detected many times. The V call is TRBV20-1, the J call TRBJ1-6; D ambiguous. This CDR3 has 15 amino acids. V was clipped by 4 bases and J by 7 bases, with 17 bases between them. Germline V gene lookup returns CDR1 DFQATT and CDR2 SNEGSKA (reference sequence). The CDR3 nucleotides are TGCAGTGCTACCCCTGGAATGCTGAACAATTCACCCCTCCACTTT. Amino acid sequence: CSATPGMLNNSPLHF.

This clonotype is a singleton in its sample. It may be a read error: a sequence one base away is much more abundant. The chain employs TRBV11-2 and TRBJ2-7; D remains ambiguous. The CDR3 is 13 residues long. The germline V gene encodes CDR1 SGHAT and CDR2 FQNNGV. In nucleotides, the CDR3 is TGTGCCAGCAGCCGCGGTGACTCCTACGAGCAGCACTTC. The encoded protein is CASSRGDSYEQHF.

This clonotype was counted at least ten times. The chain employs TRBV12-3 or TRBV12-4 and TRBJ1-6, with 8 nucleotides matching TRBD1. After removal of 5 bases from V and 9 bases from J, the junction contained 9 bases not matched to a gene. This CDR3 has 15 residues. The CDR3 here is CASSLTRGLISPLHF. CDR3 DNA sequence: TGTGCCAGCAGTCTCACCAGGGGGCTTATTTCACCCCTCCACTTT.

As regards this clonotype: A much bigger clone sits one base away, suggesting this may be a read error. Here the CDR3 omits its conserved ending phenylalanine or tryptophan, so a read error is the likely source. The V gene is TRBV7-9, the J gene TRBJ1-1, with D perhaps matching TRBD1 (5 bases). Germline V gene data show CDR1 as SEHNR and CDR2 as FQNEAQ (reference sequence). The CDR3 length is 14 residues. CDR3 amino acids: CAMSGGGVNTKAFL. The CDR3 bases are TGTGCAATGAGTGGGGGAGGAGTGAACACTAAAGCTTTCCTT.